This T cell receptor beta chain was identified in a study of molecular identifiers for immune sequencing clone quantification. Preparation of the bulk TCR libraries relied on previously described methods and listed TCR primers. TCRdb reanalysed the PCR reads using MiXCR and keeps one entry per CDR3 protein. This repertoire shows nearly 650,000 distinct CDR3 sequences, around 25% found once; its top ten account for about 0.81%. The CDR3 contains 18 residues. Germline assignment: CDR1 SEHNR and CDR2 FQNEAQ (reference sequence). Naive CD8 libraries came from approximately 20,000 to 980,000 sorted cells with 10%, 30% or 50% RNA. For this clonotype: The antigen is unknown. A read error may produce the germline difference seen at one junction end.

Points from the study as a whole: Effector cells kept over 98% of their molecules in clones above 20 RNA copies, while naive cells kept under 1% there.

Material for sequencing was naive CD8+ T cells from blood, with Jurkat cell RNA spiked in. Described subset: FACS-sorted CD8+CD4-CCR7+CD45RA+ naive T cells. This sequence was found in a human donor in good health. Some libraries in this study had Jurkat cell RNA spiked in. V and J are TRBV7-9 and TRBJ2-2, with D maybe TRBD1 (7 bases). The CDR3 nucleotides are TGTGCCAGCAGCCCGCCCCAGACAGGGTTCGCGAACACCGGGGGGCTGTTTTTT. Translated, it gives CASSPPQTGFANTGGLFF.